Following are 5 T cell receptor beta chains from one sample sequenced in a study of shared clonotypes between healthy human individuals. The data were produced by immunoSEQ multiplex PCR, yet TCRdb's version contains in-frame clones alone and is incomplete. The sample has under 1,100,000 clones; approximately 70% are singletons. The sample comprised memory CD4+ T cells sorted from blood. Subset reported: CD45RA-negative fraction. These receptors all come from a young man in good health.

The chain carries TRBV6-5 and TRBJ2-2; D perhaps matches TRBD2 (5 bases). The V end lost 2 bases, the J end lost 4 bases, and 11 bases lay between the germline ends. The V gene's germline CDR1 is MNHEY and CDR2 SVGAGI. This CDR3 region has 15 residues. The CDR3 nucleotides are TGTGCCAGCAGTTACCACAAGACTACCACCGGGGAGCTGTTTTTT. Protein: CASSYHKTTTGELFF.

The chain carries TRBV4-3 and TRBJ2-2; TRBD1 or TRBD2 may be the D gene (6 bases each). From germline, CDR1 is LGHNA and CDR2 YSLEER. The CDR3 loop spans 15 amino acids. The V and J ends lost 0 bases and 4 bases respectively, with 9 bases between them. The CDR3 DNA follows: TGCGCCAGCAGCCAAGAACAGGGAGGCACCGGGGAGCTGTTTTTT. This translates into CASSQEQGGTGELFF.

Points on this clone: This likely stems from a read error, as it lies one base from a far larger clone. V usage is TRBV5-6 and J usage is TRBJ2-5; unclear D gene. Trimming left V 4 bases short and J 0 bases short, with 16 bases between. The CDR3 extends over 16 amino acids. Germline V CDR1 and CDR2: SGHDT, YYEEEE. The CDR3 DNA reads TGTGCCAGCAGCCCTGGGCGTGGCCCATACCAAGAGACCCAGTACTTC. Translating gives CASSPGRGPYQETQYF.

This clone appeared a few times. The chain combines TRBV5-1 with TRBJ1-1; D is unclear. The V gene's germline CDR1 is SGHRS and CDR2 YFSETQ. V was shortened by 4 bases and J by 6 bases, with 13 bases between the two germline ends. CDR3 length equals 13 residues. The CDR3 reads CASSPQESAEAFF. CDR3 sequence (DNA): TGCGCCAGCAGCCCCCAGGAGTCGGCTGAAGCTTTCTTT. Filled out from reference TRBV5-1 and TRBJ1-1, the complete variable domain reads KAGVTQTPRYLIKTRGQQVTLSCSPISGHRSVSWYQQTPGQGLQFLFEYFSETQRNKGNFPGRFSGRQFSNSRSEMNVSTLELGDSALYLCASSPQESAEAFFGQGTRLTVV.

CDR3 sequence reads: CASSPLGGHSGNTIYF. Written as DNA, the CDR3 is TGTGCCAGCAGCCCCCTCGGAGGCCACTCTGGAAACACCATATATTTT. The chain carries TRBV11-2 and TRBJ1-3, with D uncertain. Trimming removed 5 bases at V and 0 bases at J, with 14 bases between. Germline V lookup: CDR1 SGHAT, CDR2 FQNNGV. The CDR3 runs 16 residues.